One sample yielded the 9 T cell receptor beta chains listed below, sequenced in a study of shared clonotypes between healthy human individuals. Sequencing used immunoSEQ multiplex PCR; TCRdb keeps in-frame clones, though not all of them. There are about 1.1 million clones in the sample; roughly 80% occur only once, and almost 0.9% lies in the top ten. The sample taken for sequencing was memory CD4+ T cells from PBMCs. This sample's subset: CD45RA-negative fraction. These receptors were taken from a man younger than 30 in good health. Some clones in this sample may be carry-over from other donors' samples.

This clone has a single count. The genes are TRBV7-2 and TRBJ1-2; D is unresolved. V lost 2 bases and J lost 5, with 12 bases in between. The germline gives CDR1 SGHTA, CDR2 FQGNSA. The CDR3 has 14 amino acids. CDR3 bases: TGTGCCAGCAGCTTACACCAAGGCCGATATGGCTACACCTTC. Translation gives CASSLHQGRYGYTF.

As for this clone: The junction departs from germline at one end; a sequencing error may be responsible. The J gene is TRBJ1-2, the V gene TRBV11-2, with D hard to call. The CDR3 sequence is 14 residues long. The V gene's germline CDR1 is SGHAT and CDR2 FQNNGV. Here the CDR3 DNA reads TGTGCCAGCGGCTTAGATCAGAGGGTTCATGGCTACACCTTC. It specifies CASGLDQRVHGYTF.

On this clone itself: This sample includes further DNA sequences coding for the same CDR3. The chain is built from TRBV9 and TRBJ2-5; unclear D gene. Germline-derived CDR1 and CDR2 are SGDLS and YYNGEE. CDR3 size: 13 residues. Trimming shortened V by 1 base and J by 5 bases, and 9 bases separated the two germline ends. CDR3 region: CASSVSVLETQYF. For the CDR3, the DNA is TGTGCCAGCAGCGTATCCGTACTTGAGACCCAGTACTTC.

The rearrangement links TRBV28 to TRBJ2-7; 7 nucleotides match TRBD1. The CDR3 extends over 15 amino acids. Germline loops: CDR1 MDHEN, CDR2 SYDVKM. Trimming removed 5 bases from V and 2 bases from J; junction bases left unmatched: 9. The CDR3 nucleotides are TGTGCCAGCAGTACCCGACAGGGTCTAACCTACGAGCAGTACTTC. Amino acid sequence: CASSTRQGLTYEQYF.

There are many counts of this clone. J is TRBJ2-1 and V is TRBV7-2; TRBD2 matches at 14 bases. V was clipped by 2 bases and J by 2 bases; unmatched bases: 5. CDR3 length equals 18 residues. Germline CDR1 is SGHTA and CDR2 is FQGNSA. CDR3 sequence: CASSLRPTSGRAYNEQFF. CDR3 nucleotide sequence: TGTGCCAGCAGCTTAAGACCGACTAGCGGGAGGGCCTACAATGAGCAGTTCTTC.

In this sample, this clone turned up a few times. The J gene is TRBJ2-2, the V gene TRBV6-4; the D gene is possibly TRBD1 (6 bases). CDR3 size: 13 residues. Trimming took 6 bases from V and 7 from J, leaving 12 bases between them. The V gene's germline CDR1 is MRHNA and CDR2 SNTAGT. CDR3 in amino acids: CASSPDSHGELFF. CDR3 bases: TGTGCCAGCAGCCCGGACAGCCACGGGGAGCTGTTTTTT.

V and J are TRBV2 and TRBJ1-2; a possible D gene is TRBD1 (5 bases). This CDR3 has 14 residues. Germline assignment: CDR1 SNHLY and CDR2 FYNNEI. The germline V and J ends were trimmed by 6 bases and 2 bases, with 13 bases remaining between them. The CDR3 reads CASSQMGGNYGYTF. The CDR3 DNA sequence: TGTGCCAGCAGCCAAATGGGGGGGAACTATGGCTACACCTTC. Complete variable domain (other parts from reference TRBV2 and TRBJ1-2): EPEVTQTPSHQVTQMGQEVILRCVPISNHLYFYWYRQILGQKVEFLVSFYNNEISEKSEIFDDQFSVERPDGSNFTLKIRSTKLEDSAMYFCASSQMGGNYGYTFGSGTRLTVV.

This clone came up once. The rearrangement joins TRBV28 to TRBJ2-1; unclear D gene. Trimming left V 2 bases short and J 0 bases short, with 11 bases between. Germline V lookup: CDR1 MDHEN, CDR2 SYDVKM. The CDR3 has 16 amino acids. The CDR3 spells CASSLGPVSSYNEQFF. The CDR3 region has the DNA TGTGCCAGCAGTTTAGGTCCGGTCAGCTCCTACAATGAGCAGTTCTTC.

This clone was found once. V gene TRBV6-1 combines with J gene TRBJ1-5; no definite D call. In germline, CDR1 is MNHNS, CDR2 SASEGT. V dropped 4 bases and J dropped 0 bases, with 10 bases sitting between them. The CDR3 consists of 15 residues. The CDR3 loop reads CASSAGVDSNQPQHF. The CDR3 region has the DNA TGTGCCAGCAGTGCAGGAGTAGATAGCAATCAGCCCCAGCATTTT.